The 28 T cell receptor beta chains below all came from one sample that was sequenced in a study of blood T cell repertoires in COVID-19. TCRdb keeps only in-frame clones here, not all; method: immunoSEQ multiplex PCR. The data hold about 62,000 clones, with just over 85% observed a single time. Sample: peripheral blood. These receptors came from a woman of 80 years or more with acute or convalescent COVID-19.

The CDR3 coding sequence is TGTGCCAGCAGTGAAGCCCTATTCGGGTATTTTAGCAATCAGCCCCAGCATTTT. Encoded protein: CASSEALFGYFSNQPQHF. The J gene is TRBJ1-5, the V gene TRBV2; D is unresolved. Trimming cost V 0 bases and J 0 bases, with 15 bases left between them. Germline V gene data show CDR1 as SNHLY and CDR2 as FYNNEI. This CDR3 comprises 18 residues.

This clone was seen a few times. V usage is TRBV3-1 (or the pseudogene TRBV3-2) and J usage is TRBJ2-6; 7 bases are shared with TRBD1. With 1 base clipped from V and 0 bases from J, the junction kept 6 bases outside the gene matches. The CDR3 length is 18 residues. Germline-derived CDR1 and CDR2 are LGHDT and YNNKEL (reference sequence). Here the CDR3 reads CASSQARTGVSGANVLTF. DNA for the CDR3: TGTGCCAGCAGCCAAGCTAGGACAGGCGTCTCTGGGGCCAACGTCCTGACTTTC.

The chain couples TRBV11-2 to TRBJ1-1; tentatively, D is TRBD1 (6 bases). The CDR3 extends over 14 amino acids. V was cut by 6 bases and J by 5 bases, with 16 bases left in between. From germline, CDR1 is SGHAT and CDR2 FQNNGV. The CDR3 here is CASSFQGIDTEAFF. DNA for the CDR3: TGTGCCAGCAGTTTTCAGGGGATAGATACTGAAGCTTTCTTT.

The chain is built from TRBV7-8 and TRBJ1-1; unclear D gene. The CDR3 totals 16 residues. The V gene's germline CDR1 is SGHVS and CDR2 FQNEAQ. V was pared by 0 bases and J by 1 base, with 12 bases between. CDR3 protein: CASSLARSDTNTEAFF. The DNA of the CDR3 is TGTGCCAGCAGCTTAGCCCGATCAGATACGAACACTGAAGCTTTCTTT.

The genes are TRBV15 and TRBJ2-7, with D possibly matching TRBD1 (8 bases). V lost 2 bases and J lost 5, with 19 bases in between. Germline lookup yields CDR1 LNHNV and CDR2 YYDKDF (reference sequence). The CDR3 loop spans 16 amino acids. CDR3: CATSRPPTGGRDEQYF. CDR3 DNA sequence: TGTGCCACCAGCAGACCACCCACAGGGGGGAGGGACGAGCAGTACTTC.

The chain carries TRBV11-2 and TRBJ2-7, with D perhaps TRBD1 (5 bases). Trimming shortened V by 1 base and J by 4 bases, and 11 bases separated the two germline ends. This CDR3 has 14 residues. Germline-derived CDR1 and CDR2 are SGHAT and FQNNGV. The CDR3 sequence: CASSLGGALYEQYF. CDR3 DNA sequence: TGTGCCAGCAGCTTAGGTGGGGCGTTGTACGAGCAGTACTTC.

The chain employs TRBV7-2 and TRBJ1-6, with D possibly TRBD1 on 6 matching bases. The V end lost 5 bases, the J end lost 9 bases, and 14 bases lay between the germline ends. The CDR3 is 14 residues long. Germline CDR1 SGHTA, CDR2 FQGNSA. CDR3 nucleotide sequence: TGTGCCAGCAGCGCAACAGGGAACAGTTCACCCCTCCACTTT. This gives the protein CASSATGNSSPLHF. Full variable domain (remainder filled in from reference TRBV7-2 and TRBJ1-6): GAGVSQSPSNKVTEKGKDVELRCDPISGHTALYWYRQSLGQGLEFLIYFQGNSAPDKSGLPSDRFSAERTGGSVSTLTIQRTQQEDSAVYLCASSATGNSSPLHFGNGTRLTVT.

CDR3 residues: CASSAGTGVDGYTF. CDR3 coding DNA: TGTGCCAGCAGCGCGGGGACAGGGGTTGATGGCTACACCTTC. The chain combines TRBV7-2 with TRBJ1-2; 10 bases align to TRBD1. Germline V gives CDR1 SGHTA, CDR2 FQGNSA. The ends lost 5 bases at V and 6 bases at J; junction bases unmatched: 6. The length of the CDR3 is 14 residues.

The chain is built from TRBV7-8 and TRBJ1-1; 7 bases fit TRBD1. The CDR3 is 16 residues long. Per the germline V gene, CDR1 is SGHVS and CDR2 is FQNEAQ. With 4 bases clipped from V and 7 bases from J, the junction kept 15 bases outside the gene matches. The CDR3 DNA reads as TGTGCCAGCAGCTCCCTCTCACCGACAGGGTTTATTGAAGCTTTCTTT. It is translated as CASSSLSPTGFIEAFF.

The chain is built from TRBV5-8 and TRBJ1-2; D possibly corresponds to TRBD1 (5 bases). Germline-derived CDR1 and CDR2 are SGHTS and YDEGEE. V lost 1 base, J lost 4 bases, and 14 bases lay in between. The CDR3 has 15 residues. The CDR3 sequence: CASSLSREGVYGYTF. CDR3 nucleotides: TGTGCCAGCAGCTTGTCTAGGGAAGGGGTCTATGGCTACACCTTC.

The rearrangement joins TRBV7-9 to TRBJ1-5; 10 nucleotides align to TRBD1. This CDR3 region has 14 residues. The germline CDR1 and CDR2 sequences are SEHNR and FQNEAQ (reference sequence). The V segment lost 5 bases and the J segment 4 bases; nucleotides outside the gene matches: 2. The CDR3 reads CASSRTGGNQPQHF. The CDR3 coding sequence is TGTGCCAGCAGCCGGACAGGGGGTAATCAGCCCCAGCATTTT.

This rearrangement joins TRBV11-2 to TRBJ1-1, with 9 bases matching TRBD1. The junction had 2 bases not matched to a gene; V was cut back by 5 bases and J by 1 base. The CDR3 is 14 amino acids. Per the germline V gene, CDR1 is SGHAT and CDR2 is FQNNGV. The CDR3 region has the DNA TGTGCCAGCAGCGTGACAGGGGGGAACACTGAAGCTTTCTTT. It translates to CASSVTGGNTEAFF.

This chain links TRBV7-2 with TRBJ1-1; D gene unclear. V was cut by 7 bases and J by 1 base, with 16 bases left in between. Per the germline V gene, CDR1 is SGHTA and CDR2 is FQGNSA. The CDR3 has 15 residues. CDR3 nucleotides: TGTGCCAGCACCTTCTTGGGCCCTTCGAACACTGAAGCTTTCTTT. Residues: CASTFLGPSNTEAFF.

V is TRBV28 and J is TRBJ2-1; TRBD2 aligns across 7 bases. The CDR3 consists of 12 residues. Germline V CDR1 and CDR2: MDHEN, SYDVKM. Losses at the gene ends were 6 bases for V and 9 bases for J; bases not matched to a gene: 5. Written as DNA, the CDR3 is TGTGCCAGCAGGGAAGCGGGAACTGAGCAGTTCTTC. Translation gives CASREAGTEQFF.

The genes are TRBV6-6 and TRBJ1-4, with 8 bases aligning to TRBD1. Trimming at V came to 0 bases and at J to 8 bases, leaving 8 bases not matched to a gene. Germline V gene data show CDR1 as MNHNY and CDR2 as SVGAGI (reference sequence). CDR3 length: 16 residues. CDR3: CASSYSTGQGGEKLFF. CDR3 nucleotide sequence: TGTGCCAGCAGTTACTCAACTGGACAGGGAGGAGAAAAACTGTTTTTT.

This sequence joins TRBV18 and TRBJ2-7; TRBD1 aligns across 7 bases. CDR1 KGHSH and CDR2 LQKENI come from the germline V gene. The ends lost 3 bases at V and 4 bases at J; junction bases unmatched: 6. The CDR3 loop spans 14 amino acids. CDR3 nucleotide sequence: TGTGCCAGCTCACCGGACAGGACTTCTTACGAGCAGTACTTC. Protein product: CASSPDRTSYEQYF.

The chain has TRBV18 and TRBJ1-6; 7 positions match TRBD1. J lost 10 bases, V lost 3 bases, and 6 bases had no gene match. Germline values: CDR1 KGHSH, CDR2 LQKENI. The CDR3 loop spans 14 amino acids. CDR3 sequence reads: CASSPTGDDSPLHF. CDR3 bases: TGTGCCAGCTCACCTACAGGGGACGACTCACCCCTCCACTTT. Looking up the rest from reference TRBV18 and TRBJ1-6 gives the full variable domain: NAGVMQNPRHLVRRRGQEARLRCSPMKGHSHVYWYRQLPEEGLKFMVYLQKENIIDESGMPKERFSAEFPKEGPSILRIQQVVRGDSAAYFCASSPTGDDSPLHFGNGTRLTVT.

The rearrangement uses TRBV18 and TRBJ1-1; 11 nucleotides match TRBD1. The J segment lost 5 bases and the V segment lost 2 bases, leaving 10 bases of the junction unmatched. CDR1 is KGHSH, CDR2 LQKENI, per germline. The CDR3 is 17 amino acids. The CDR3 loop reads CASSPRTGGESVTEAFF. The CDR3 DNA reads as TGTGCCAGCTCACCAAGGACAGGGGGCGAGAGTGTGACTGAAGCTTTCTTT.

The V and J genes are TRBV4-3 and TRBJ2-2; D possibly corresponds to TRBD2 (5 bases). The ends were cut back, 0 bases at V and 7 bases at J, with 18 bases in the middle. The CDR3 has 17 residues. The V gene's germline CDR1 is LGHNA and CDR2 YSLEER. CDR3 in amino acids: CASSQDQRTVLSGELFF. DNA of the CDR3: TGCGCCAGCAGCCAAGATCAGCGGACGGTGTTAAGCGGGGAGCTGTTTTTT.

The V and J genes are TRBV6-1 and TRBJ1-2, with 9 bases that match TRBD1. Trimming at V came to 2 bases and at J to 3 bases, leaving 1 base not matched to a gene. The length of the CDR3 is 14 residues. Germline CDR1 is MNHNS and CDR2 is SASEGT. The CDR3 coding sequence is TGTGCCAGCAGTGAAACAGGGGGCGACTATGGCTACACCTTC. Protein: CASSETGGDYGYTF.

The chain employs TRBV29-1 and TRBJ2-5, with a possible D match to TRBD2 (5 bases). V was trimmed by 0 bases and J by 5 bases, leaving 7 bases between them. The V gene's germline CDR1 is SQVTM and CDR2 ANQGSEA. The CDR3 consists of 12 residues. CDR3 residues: CSVEDWEETQYF. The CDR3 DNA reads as TGCAGCGTTGAAGATTGGGAGGAGACCCAGTACTTC. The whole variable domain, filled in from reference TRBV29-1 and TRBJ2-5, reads SAVISQKPSRDICQRGTSLTIQCQVDSQVTMMFWYRQQPGQSLTLIATANQGSEATYESGFVIDKFPISRPNLTFSTLTVSNMSPEDSSIYLCSVEDWEETQYFGPGTRLLVL.

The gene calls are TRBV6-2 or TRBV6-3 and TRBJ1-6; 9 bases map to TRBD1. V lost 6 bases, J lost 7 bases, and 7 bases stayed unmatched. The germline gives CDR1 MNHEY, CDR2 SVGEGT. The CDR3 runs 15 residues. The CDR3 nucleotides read TGTGCCAGCAGCTCTGCGACAGGGGGAAATTCACCCCTCCACTTT. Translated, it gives CASSSATGGNSPLHF.

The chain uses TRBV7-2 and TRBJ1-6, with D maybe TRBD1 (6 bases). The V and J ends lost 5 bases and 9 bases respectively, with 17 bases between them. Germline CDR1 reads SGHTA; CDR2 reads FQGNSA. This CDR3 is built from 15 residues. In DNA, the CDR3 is TGTGCCAGCAGCGGGGGAGACAGGCGGAGTTCACCCCTCCACTTT. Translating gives CASSGGDRRSSPLHF. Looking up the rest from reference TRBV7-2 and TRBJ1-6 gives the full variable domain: GAGVSQSPSNKVTEKGKDVELRCDPISGHTALYWYRQSLGQGLEFLIYFQGNSAPDKSGLPSDRFSAERTGGSVSTLTIQRTQQEDSAVYLCASSGGDRRSSPLHFGNGTRLTVT.

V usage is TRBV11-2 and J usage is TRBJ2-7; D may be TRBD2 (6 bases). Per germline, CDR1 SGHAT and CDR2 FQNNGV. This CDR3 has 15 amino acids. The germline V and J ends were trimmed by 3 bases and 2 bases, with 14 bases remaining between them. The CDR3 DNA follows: TGTGCCAGCAGCTTCTTGACTAGTGACACCTACGAGCAGTACTTC. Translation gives CASSFLTSDTYEQYF. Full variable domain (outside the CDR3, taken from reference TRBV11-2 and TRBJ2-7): EAGVAQSPRYKIIEKRQSVAFWCNPISGHATLYWYQQILGQGPKLLIQFQNNGVVDDSQLPKDRFSAERLKGVDSTLKIQPAKLEDSAVYLCASSFLTSDTYEQYFGPGTRLTVT.

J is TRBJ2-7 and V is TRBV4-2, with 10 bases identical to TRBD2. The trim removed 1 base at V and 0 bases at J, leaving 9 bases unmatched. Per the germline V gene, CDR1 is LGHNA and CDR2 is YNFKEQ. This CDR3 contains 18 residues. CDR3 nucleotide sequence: TGTGCCAGCAGCCAAGTTGTAACTAGCGGGGACCACTCCTACGAGCAGTACTTC. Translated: CASSQVVTSGDHSYEQYF.

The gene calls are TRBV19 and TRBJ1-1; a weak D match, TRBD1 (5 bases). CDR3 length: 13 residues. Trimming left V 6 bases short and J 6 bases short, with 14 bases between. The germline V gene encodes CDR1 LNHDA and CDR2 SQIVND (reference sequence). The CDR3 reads CASSWQQGAEAFF. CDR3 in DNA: TGTGCCAGTAGCTGGCAGCAAGGGGCTGAAGCTTTCTTT.

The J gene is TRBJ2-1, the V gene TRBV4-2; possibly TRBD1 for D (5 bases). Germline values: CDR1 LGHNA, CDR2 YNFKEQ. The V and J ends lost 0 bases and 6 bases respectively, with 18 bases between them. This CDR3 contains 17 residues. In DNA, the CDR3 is TGTGCCAGCAGCCAAGAAGGGGTTGCCGACCCAACCAATGAGCAGTTCTTC. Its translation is CASSQEGVADPTNEQFF.

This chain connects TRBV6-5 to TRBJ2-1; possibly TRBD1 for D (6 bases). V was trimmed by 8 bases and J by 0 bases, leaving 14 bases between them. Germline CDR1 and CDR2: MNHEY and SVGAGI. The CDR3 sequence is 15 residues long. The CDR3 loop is CASLKWTASYNEQFF. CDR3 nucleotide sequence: TGTGCCAGCCTAAAATGGACAGCCTCCTACAATGAGCAGTTCTTC.